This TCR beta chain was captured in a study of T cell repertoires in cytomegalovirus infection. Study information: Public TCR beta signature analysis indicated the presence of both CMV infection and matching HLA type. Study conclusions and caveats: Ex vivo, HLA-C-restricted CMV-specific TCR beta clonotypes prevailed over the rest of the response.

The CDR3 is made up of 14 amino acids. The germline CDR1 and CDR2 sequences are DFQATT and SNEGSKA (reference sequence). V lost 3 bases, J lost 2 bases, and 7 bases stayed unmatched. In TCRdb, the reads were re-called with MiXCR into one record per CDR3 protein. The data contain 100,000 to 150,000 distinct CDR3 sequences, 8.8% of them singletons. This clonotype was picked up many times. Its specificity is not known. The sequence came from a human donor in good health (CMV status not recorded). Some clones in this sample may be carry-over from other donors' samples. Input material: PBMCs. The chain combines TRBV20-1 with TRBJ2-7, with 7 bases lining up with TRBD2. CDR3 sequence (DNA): TGCAGTGCTAGGCCCGGGGGGAAGCCCTACGAGCAGTACTTC. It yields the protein CSARPGGKPYEQYF.